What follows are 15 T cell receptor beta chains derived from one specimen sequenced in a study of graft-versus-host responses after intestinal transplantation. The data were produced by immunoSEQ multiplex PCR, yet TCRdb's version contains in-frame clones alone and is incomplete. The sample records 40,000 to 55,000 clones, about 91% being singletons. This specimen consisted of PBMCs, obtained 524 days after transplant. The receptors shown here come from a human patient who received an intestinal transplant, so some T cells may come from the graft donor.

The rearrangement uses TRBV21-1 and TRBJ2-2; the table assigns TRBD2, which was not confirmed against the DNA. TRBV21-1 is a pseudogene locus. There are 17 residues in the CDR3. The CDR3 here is CASSPPLREEGTGELFF. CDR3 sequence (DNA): TGTGCCAGCAGCCCCCCTTTGCGGGAGGAGGGCACCGGGGAGCTGTTTTTT.

CDR3 sequence (DNA): TGTGCCAGCAGTGTGGCTAGTTACCCTAGCACAGATACGCAGTATTTT. It encodes CASSVASYPSTDTQYF. The chain links TRBV6-4 to TRBJ2-3; D unresolved. Looked up from germline, CDR1 is MRHNA and CDR2 is SNTAGT. The CDR3 length is 16 residues. Trimming removed 4 bases from V and 0 bases from J, with 14 bases in between.

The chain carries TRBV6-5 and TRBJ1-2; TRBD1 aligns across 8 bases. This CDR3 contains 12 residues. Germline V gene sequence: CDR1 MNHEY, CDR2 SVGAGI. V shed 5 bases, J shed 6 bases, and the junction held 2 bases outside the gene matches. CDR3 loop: CASSDRGHGYTF. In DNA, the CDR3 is TGTGCCAGCAGTGACAGGGGTCATGGCTACACCTTC.

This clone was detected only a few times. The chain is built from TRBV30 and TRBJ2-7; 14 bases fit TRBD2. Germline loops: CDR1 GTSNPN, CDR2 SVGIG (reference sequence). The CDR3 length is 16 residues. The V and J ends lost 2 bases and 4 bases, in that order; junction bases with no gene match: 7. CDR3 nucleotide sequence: TGTGCCTGGAGTAAAGGGACTAGCGGGAGTGGGTACGAGCAGTACTTC. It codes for CAWSKGTSGSGYEQYF.

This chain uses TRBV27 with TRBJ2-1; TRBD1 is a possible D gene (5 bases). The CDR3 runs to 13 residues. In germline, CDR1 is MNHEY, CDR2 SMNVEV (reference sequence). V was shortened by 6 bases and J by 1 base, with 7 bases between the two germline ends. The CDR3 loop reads CASRSGSYNEQFF. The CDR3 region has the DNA TGTGCCAGCAGGTCAGGGTCCTACAATGAGCAGTTCTTC.

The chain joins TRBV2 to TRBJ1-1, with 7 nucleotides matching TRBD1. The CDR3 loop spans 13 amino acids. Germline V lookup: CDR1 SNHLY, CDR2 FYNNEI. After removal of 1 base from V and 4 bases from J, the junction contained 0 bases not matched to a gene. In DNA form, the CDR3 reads TGTGCCAGCAGTGAAGACAGGGGCACTGAAGCTTTCTTT. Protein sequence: CASSEDRGTEAFF.

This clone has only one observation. The CDR3 spells CASSYRGYSNQPQHF. CDR3 nucleotide sequence: TGTGCCAGCAGTTACCGGGGTTATAGCAATCAGCCCCAGCATTTT. The chain couples TRBV6-5 to TRBJ1-5; D gene ambiguous. V was trimmed by 2 bases and J by 0 bases, leaving 8 bases between them. CDR3 length: 15 residues. Germline values: CDR1 MNHEY, CDR2 SVGAGI.

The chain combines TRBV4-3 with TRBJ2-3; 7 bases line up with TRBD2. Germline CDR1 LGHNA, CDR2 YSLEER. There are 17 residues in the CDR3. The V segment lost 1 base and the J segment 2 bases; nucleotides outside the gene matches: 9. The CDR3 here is CASSQGRPGLPTDTQYF. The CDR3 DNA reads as TGCGCCAGCAGCCAAGGGAGGCCGGGACTACCCACAGATACGCAGTATTTT.

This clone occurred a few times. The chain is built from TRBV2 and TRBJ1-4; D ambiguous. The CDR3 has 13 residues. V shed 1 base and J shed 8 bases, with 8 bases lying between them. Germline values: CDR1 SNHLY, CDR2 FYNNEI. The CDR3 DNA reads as TGTGCCAGCAGTGAAGAAGTCAAAGAAAAACTGTTTTTT. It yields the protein CASSEEVKEKLFF.

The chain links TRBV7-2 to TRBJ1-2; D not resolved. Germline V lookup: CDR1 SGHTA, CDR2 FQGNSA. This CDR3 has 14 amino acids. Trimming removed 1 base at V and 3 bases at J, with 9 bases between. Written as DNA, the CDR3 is TGTGCCAGCAGCTTAGACAGTTGGGACTATGGCTACACCTTC. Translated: CASSLDSWDYGYTF.

The CDR3 sequence: CASRQGYGYTF. CDR3 sequence (DNA): TGTGCCAGCCGACAGGGCTATGGCTACACCTTC. This rearrangement joins TRBV28 to TRBJ1-2; TRBD1 agrees at 7 bases. V shed 8 bases and J 4 bases; nucleotides not matched to a gene: 1. CDR1 is MDHEN, CDR2 SYDVKM, per germline. This CDR3 spans 11 amino acids.

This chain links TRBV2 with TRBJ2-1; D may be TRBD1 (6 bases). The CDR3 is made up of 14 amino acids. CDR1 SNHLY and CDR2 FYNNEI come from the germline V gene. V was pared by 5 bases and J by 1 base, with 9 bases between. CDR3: CASSTGFSYNEQFF. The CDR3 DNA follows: TGTGCCAGCAGTACAGGGTTTTCCTACAATGAGCAGTTCTTC.

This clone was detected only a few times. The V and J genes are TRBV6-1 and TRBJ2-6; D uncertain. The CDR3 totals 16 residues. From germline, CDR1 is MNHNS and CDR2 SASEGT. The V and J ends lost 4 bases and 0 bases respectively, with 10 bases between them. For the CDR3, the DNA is TGTGCCAGCAGTGTGACACCTAACTCTGGGGCCAACGTCCTGACTTTC. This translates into CASSVTPNSGANVLTF.

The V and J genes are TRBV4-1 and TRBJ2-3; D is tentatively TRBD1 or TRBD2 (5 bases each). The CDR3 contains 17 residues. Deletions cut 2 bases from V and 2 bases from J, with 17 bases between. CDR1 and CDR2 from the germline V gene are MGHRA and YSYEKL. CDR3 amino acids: CASSQIDLRGATDTQYF. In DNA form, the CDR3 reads TGCGCCAGCAGCCAAATTGACCTACGAGGGGCCACAGATACGCAGTATTTT.

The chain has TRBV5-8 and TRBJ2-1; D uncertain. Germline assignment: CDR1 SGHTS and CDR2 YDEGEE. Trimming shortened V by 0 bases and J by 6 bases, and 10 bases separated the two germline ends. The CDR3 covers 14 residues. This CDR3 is CASSLEGPGNEQFF. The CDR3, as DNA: TGTGCCAGCAGCTTGGAAGGTCCCGGCAATGAGCAGTTCTTC.